The sequence of this TCR beta chain was determined in a study of blood T cells in healthy people across ages. The study, taken as a whole, reports: Naive T cell percentage and TCR beta diversity correlated strongly. Older age coincided with a roughly linear decline in TCR beta diversity per million T cells. Donors of long life had a larger count of naive CD4+ cells and greater diversity than aged donors.

A sample-barcoded 5' primer and a J-beta primer mix were used in a second PCR of about 7 to 11 cycles. In TCRdb, the 5' RACE reads were re-called with MiXCR into one record per CDR3 protein. The data hold about 1.5 million distinct CDR3 sequences, with 42% observed a single time. This CDR3 region has 14 residues. Germline CDR1 and CDR2: MNHEY and SMNVEV (reference sequence). The count of this clonotype is one. The antigen is undetermined. The sequence was collected from a woman younger than 35 in good health. This sequence joins TRBV27 and TRBJ2-4; 7 bases match TRBD1. The J call may be in error: the DNA end matches TRBJ2-7 better. The sequencing sample was made of blood. CDR3: CASRLGTAHYEQYF. CDR3 in DNA: TGTGCCAGCAGGTTAGGGACAGCACACTACGAGCAGTACTTC.